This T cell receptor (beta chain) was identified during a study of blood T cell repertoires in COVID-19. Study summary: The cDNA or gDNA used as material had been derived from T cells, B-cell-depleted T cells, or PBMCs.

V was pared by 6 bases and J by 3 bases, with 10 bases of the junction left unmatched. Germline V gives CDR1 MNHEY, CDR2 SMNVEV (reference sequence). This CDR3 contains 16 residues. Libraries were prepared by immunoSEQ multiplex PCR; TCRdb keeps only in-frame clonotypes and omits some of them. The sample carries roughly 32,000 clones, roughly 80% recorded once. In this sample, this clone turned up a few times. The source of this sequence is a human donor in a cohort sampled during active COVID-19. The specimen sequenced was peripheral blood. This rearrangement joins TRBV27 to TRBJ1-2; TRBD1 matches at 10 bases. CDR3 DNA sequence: TGTGCCAGCAGCCTTTTTTTGGGACAGGGGCACTATGGCTACACCTTC. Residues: CASSLFLGQGHYGYTF.